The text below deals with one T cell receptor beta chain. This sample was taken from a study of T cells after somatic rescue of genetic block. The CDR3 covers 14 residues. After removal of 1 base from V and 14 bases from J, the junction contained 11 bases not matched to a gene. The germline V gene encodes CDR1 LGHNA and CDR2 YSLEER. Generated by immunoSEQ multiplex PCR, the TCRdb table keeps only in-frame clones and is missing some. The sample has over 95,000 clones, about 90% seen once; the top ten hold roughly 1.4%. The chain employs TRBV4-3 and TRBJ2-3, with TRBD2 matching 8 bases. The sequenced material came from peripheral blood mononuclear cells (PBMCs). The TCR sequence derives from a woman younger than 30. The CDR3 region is CASSQVLGGVSMYF. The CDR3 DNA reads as TGCGCCAGCAGCCAAGTACTCGGGGGGGTTAGCATGTATTTT.